The rows below give T cell receptor beta chains drawn from one sample of a study of graft-versus-host responses after intestinal transplantation. Their specific antigens are unknown. Here immunoSEQ multiplex PCR was the method, and the copy in TCRdb shows in-frame clones only, minus some. The table lists tens of thousands of clones, almost 90% of them singletons, with around 0.1% in the top ten. The sequencing used unstimulated CD4+ T cells sorted from spleen or lymph node cells, collected before intestinal transplant. The receptors shown here come from a human donor who received an intestinal transplant. CDR3s include the opening cysteine and the closing phenylalanine or tryptophan. Each record gives: clone size, J gene, V gene, D gene, CDR3 DNA, CDR3 protein. D genes are given only for firm matches. Clone sizes are given selectively: once, few, many, or a class where the clone is expanded.

.,TRBJ2-3,TRBV27,.,TGTGCCAGCAGGCTAGCGCGCCCGACAGATACGCAGTATTTT,CASRLARPTDTQYF
.,TRBJ1-6,TRBV6-5,TRBD1,TGTGCCAGCAGTTACGTGTCAGGGGGTACTTCACCCCTCCACTTT,CASSYVSGGTSPLHF
.,TRBJ1-4,TRBV5-1,TRBD1,TGCGCCAGCAGCTTGGGTTTGGGACAGGGGCTCTTAAATGAAAAACTGTTTTTT,CASSLGLGQGLLNEKLFF
few,TRBJ1-6,TRBV6-5,TRBD1,TGTGCCAGCAGGCCCGGGACAGGGTATTCACCCCTCCACTTT,CASRPGTGYSPLHF
.,TRBJ1-2,TRBV18,.,TGTGCCAGCTCACCAGGGGTCCAGGGCGACTATGGCTACACCTTC,CASSPGVQGDYGYTF
.,TRBJ1-1,TRBV5-1,.,TGCGCCAGCAGCACGGCGGGGGGGTTGACTGAAGCTTTCTTT,CASSTAGGLTEAFF
.,TRBJ2-1,TRBV11-2,.,TGTGCCAGCAGCCACGATAACACCTACAATGAGCAGTTCTTC,CASSHDNTYNEQFF
.,TRBJ2-7,TRBV5-1,TRBD1,TGCGCCAGCAGATCAACCGGGACAGCCTACGAGCAGTACTTC,CASRSTGTAYEQYF
.,TRBJ2-7,TRBV11-2,.,TGTGCCAGCAGCTTAGCGGGGGGCCGGAGCTACGAGCAGTACTTC,CASSLAGGRSYEQYF
.,TRBJ1-5,TRBV18,.,TGTGCCAGCTCCCCGACAGGCGGCAATCAGCCCCAGCATTTT,CASSPTGGNQPQHF
.,TRBJ2-2,TRBV7-3,.,TGTGCCAGCAGCTTAGGGACTAACACCGGGGAGCTGTTTTTT,CASSLGTNTGELFF
.,TRBJ2-4,TRBV18,TRBD1,TGTGCCAGCTCACCACCCACCCCGGACAGGAACATTCAGTACTTC,CASSPPTPDRNIQYF
once,TRBJ2-2,TRBV11-2,.,TGTGCCAGCAGCCAACCCTGGGGAGCCTCGAACACCGGGGAGCTGTTTTTT,CASSQPWGASNTGELFF
once,TRBJ2-6,TRBV19,TRBD2,TGTGCCAGTACCTCCGCCCAGTCGCGGGGGGGTACTGGGGCCAACGTCCTGACTTTC,CASTSAQSRGGTGANVLTF
.,TRBJ2-5,TRBV27,TRBD1,TGTGCCAGCAGTTCGCGCCGGGACAGCAGGCAGTCCGTAGAGACCCAGTACTTC,CASSSRRDSRQSVETQYF
.,TRBJ1-6,TRBV11-2,.,TGTGCCAGCAGCTCGCAGGGGTTGGATTCACCCCTCCACTTT,CASSSQGLDSPLHF
.,TRBJ1-1,TRBV29-1,TRBD1,TGCAGCGTCTCCGGGACAGATATGAACACTGAAGCTTTCTTT,CSVSGTDMNTEAFF
once,TRBJ1-1,TRBV6-5,.,TGTGCCAGCAGTTACGCGGCGGGGCGGGCTTTCTTT,CASSYAAGRAFF
.,TRBJ2-1,TRBV5-1,.,TGCGCCAGCAGCCCGGGTCCCTACAATGAGCAGTTCTTC,CASSPGPYNEQFF
few,TRBJ1-6,TRBV15,TRBD1,TGTGCCACCAGCAGAGATCCGGGACAGGGTTCACCCCTCCACTTT,CATSRDPGQGSPLHF
.,TRBJ1-2,TRBV5-1,TRBD1,TGCGCCAGCAGAACGGGACAGAACTATGGCTACACCTTC,CASRTGQNYGYTF
.,TRBJ2-5,TRBV25-1,.,TGTGCCAGCAGTGATGCTCGAACCCGGGAGACCCAGTACTTC,CASSDARTRETQYF
.,TRBJ1-1,TRBV2,.,TGTGCCAGCAGCCACACAGGACCCATGAACACTGAAGCTTTCTTT,CASSHTGPMNTEAFF
.,TRBJ1-5,TRBV7-6,.,TGTGCCAGCAGCTTAGCAGACGGGAATCAGCCCCAGCATTTT,CASSLADGNQPQHF
.,TRBJ1-1,TRBV18,TRBD1,TGTGCCAGCTCACCGGTCCCACAGGGGTCGACTGAAGCTTTCTTT,CASSPVPQGSTEAFF
.,TRBJ2-3,TRBV13,.,TGTGCCAGCAGCTTAGGCCGGGAGTGGGGCGACACAGATACGCAGTATTTT,CASSLGREWGDTDTQYF
.,TRBJ1-2,TRBV29-1,.,TGCAGCGTTGAAGTGGCGGGGACGGGTCGGGGCTACACCTTC,CSVEVAGTGRGYTF
.,TRBJ2-6,TRBV19,.,TGTGCCAGTAGTGCCCCCGGGACAACTGGGGCCAACGTCCTGACTTTC,CASSAPGTTGANVLTF
once,TRBJ1-6,TRBV4-1,.,TGCGCCAGCAGGGCGGGTCCAAACTCCTATAATTCACCCCTCCACTTT,CASRAGPNSYNSPLHF
.,TRBJ1-6,TRBV6-1,.,TGTGCCAGCAGCCCCCCGGGCTCCTATAATTCACCCCTCCACTTT,CASSPPGSYNSPLHF
.,TRBJ1-2,TRBV7-3,.,TGTGCCAGCACCGAACCCGGGGGTAACTATGGCTACACCTTC,CASTEPGGNYGYTF
.,TRBJ1-2,TRBV6-5,.,TGTGCCAGCAGTTACTCGCTACTCATCGGCTATGGCTACACCTTC,CASSYSLLIGYGYTF
.,TRBJ1-1,TRBV29-1,.,TGCAGCGTGGGGGGGACCGGCACTGAAGCTTTCTTT,CSVGGTGTEAFF
few,TRBJ1-6,TRBV15,.,TGTGCCACCAGCACCAGGGATTCACCCCTCCACTTT,CATSTRDSPLHF
.,TRBJ2-2,TRBV9,.,TGTGCCAGCAATAGGGAGTACGGGGAGCTGTTTTTT,CASNREYGELFF
.,TRBJ2-5,TRBV7-8,.,TGTGCCAGCAGCTCGGGACTCCAAGAGACCCAGTACTTC,CASSSGLQETQYF
once,TRBJ2-1,TRBV6-5,TRBD2,TGTGCCAGCAGTTACTCGAGTAGCGGGGGCCGCAATGAGCAGTTCTTC,CASSYSSSGGRNEQFF
.,TRBJ1-1,TRBV7-6,.,TGTGCCAGCAGCTTAGGGGCAGGGCAAACTGAAGCTTTCTTT,CASSLGAGQTEAFF
.,TRBJ1-2,TRBV19,.,TGTGCCAGTAGTGAGCCAGGAGGCTACACCTTC,CASSEPGGYTF
.,TRBJ1-2,TRBV29-1,TRBD1,TGCAGCGTTGGGACAGGGGGTGGCTACACCTTC,CSVGTGGGYTF
.,TRBJ2-3,TRBV7-2,.,TGTGCCAGCAGCTTCAACGGGGGTTTGACAGATACGCAGTATTTT,CASSFNGGLTDTQYF
.,TRBJ1-5,TRBV5-1,.,TGCGCCAGCAGCGCCGGCAGGGGTCAGCCCCAGCATTTT,CASSAGRGQPQHF
.,TRBJ1-2,TRBV6-1,TRBD1,TGTGCCAGCAGAAACAGGGGCTCTAACTATGGCTACACCTTC,CASRNRGSNYGYTF
.,TRBJ1-6,TRBV6-1,TRBD1,TGTGCCAGCAGTGACGCGGGACAGTTTTATAATTCACCCCTCCACTTT,CASSDAGQFYNSPLHF
once,TRBJ1-4,TRBV6-5,.,TGTGCCAGCAGTTACGGGAGGGTAGGACGGGAAAAACTGTTTTTT,CASSYGRVGREKLFF
.,TRBJ2-5,TRBV7-9,.,TGTGCCAGCAGCTCGCCGGGGGGCTGGGAGACCCAGTACTTC,CASSSPGGWETQYF
.,TRBJ1-1,TRBV9,TRBD1,TGTGCCAGCAGCGGGGACAGTGAAGCTTTCTTT,CASSGDSEAFF
.,TRBJ1-1,TRBV6-1,.,TGTGCCAGCAGAGGACAGTTGAACACTGAAGCTTTCTTT,CASRGQLNTEAFF
.,TRBJ1-5,TRBV27,TRBD1,TGTGCCAGCAAGGGACAGGTCAATCAGCCCCAGCATTTT,CASKGQVNQPQHF
.,TRBJ2-5,TRBV19,.,TGTGCCAGTAGTAACCTAGCAACCGAAGAGACCCAGTACTTC,CASSNLATEETQYF